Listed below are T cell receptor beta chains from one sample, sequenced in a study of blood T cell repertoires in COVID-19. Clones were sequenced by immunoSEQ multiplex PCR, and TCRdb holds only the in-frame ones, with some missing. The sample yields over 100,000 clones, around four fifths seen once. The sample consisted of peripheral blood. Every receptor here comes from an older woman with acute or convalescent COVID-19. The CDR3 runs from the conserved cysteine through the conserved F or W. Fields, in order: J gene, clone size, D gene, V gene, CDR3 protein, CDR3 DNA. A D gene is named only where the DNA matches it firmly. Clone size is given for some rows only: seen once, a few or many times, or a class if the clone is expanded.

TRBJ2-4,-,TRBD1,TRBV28,CASTTGGAKNIQYF,TGTGCCAGCACTACAGGGGGTGCCAAAAACATTCAGTACTTC
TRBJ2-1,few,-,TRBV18,CASSTRTSAGAEQFF,TGTGCCAGCTCAACCCGGACTTCAGCCGGTGCTGAGCAGTTCTTC
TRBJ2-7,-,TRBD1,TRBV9,CASSGGTANSYEQYF,TGTGCCAGCAGCGGGGGGACAGCTAACTCCTACGAGCAGTACTTC
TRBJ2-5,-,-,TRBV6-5,CASSYLEETQYF,TGTGCCAGCAGTTACCTAGAGGAGACCCAGTACTTC
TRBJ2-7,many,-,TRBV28,CASSLTTTATRQTKRKQYF,TGTGCCAGCAGCCTTACAACGACCGCGACAAGGCAAACGAAAAGGAAGCAGTACTTC
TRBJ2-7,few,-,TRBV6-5,CASRPTSPVGEQYF,TGTGCCAGCAGGCCCACTAGCCCGGTTGGCGAGCAGTACTTC
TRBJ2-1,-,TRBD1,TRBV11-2,CASSLWRQGANEQFF,TGTGCCAGCAGCTTGTGGAGACAGGGAGCGAATGAGCAGTTCTTC
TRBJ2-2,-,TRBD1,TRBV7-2,CASRFDRGSTGELFF,TGTGCCAGCAGATTCGACAGGGGGAGCACCGGGGAGCTGTTTTTT
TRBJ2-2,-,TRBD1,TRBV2,CASSQDRGNTGELFF,TGTGCCAGCAGTCAGGACAGGGGAAACACCGGGGAGCTGTTTTTT
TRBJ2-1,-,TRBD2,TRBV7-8,CASSLGLAGGSRNEQFF,TGTGCCAGCAGCTTAGGACTAGCGGGTGGAAGTAGGAACGAGCAGTTCTTC
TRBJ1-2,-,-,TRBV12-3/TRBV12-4,CASGGSDYGYTF,TGTGCCAGCGGGGGCTCGGACTATGGCTACACCTTC
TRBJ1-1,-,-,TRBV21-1,CASSKGRGRNTEAFF,TGTGCCAGCAGCAAAGGAAGGGGCAGAAACACTGAAGCTTTCTTT
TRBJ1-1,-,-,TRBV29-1,CSVSRYTEAFF,TGCAGCGTCTCCAGGTACACTGAAGCTTTCTTT
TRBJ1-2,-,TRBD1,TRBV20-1,CSTGQGNGYTF,TGCAGTACCGGACAGGGGAACGGCTACACCTTC
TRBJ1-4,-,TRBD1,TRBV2,CASSPRGTGNQNEKLFF,TGTGCCAGCAGTCCAAGGGGGACAGGGAACCAAAATGAAAAACTGTTTTTT
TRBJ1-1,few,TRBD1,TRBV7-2,CASSLTGAINTEAFF,TGTGCCAGCAGCCTGACAGGGGCGATTAACACTGAAGCTTTCTTT
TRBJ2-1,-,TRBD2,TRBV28,CASTVASGSSYNEQFF,TGTGCCAGCACGGTGGCTAGCGGGAGTTCGTACAATGAGCAGTTCTTC
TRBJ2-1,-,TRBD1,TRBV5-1,CASRPDRGYNEQFF,TGCGCCAGCAGGCCGGACAGGGGGTACAATGAGCAGTTCTTC
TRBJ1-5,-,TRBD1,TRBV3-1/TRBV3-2,CASSHRGGGQGDQPQHF,TGTGCCAGCAGCCATCGGGGAGGCGGACAGGGTGATCAGCCCCAGCATTTT
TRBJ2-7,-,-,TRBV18,CASSLGLNEQYF,TGTGCCAGCTCACTGGGGCTAAACGAGCAGTACTTC
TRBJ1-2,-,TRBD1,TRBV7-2,CASSLTPGQGNGYTF,TGTGCCAGCAGCTTAACGCCGGGACAGGGAAATGGCTACACCTTC
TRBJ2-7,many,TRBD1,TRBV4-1,CASSQRTGGYEQYF,TGCGCCAGCAGCCAGAGGACAGGGGGATACGAGCAGTACTTC
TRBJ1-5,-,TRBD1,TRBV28,CASSLYQGARQPQHF,TGTGCCAGCAGTTTATACCAGGGGGCTCGTCAGCCCCAGCATTTT
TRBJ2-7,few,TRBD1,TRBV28,CASSHHRGLDYEQYF,TGTGCCAGCAGTCACCACAGGGGATTGGACTACGAGCAGTACTTC
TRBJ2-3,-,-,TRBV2,CASRTTGTRGGTQYF,TGTGCCAGCAGGACGACCGGGACCCGAGGGGGTACGCAGTATTTT
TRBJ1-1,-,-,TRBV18,CASSPLRNTEAFF,TGTGCCAGCTCACCCCTAAGGAACACTGAAGCTTTCTTT
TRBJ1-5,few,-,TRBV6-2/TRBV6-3,CASSYYYSNQPQHF,TGTGCCAGCAGTTACTACTATAGCAATCAGCCCCAGCATTTT
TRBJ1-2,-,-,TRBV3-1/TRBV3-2,CASSQLGLGYTF,TGTGCCAGCAGCCAACTAGGATTGGGCTACACCTTC
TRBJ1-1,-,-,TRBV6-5,CASTTGGLNTEAFF,TGTGCCAGCACTACAGGAGGGTTGAACACTGAAGCTTTCTTT
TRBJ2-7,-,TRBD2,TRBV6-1,CASSGRLAGGARDEQYF,TGTGCCAGCAGTGGACGACTAGCGGGAGGGGCGAGGGACGAGCAGTACTTC
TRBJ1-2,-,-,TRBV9,CASSPIDRTYGYTF,TGTGCCAGCAGCCCCATAGACAGGACCTATGGCTACACCTTC
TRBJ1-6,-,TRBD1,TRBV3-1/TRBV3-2,CASSRTGDPKDSPLHF,TGTGCCAGCAGCCGGACAGGGGATCCCAAAGATTCACCCCTCCACTTT
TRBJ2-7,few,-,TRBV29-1,CSVGRDYEQYF,TGCAGCGTTGGCAGGGACTACGAGCAGTACTTC
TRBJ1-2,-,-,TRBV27,CASSLSGGGNYGYTF,TGTGCCAGCAGTCTCTCGGGGGGGGGTAACTATGGCTACACCTTC
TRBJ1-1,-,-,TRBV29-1,CSVISGITEAFF,TGCAGCGTCATTTCAGGGATCACTGAAGCTTTCTTT
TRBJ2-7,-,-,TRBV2,CASKEGAFSYEQYF,TGTGCCAGCAAGGAGGGGGCATTCTCCTACGAGCAGTACTTC
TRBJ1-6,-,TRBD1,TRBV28,CASSISGTGASPLHF,TGTGCCAGCAGTATCTCCGGGACAGGCGCCTCCCCCCTCCACTTT
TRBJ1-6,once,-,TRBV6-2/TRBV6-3,CASSYSNRSPSPLHF,TGTGCCAGCAGTTACTCGAATCGGAGTCCTTCACCCCTCCACTTT
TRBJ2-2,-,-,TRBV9,CASSKRANTGELFF,TGTGCCAGCAGCAAAAGAGCGAACACCGGGGAGCTGTTTTTT
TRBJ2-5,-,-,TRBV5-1,CASRGGETQYF,TGCGCCAGCCGGGGTGGAGAGACCCAGTACTTC
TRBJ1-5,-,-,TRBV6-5,CASSSGSYNQPQHF,TGTGCCAGCAGTTCCGGGTCCTATAATCAGCCCCAGCATTTT
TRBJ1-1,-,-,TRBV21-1,CASTDPGGLDTEAFF,TGTGCCAGCACCGACCCGGGAGGCTTAGACACTGAAGCTTTCTTT
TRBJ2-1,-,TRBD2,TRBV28,CASRMGSGRSGEQFF,TGTGCCAGCAGGATGGGTAGCGGGAGGAGTGGTGAGCAGTTCTTC
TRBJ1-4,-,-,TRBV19,CASSFASSTNEKLFF,TGTGCCAGTAGTTTCGCGTCCTCAACTAATGAAAAACTGTTTTTT
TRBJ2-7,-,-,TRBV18,CASSPGTYEQYF,TGTGCCAGCTCACCAGGGACTTACGAGCAGTACTTC
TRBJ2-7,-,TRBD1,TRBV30,CAWSEGQPYEQYF,TGTGCCTGGAGCGAGGGACAGCCCTACGAGCAGTACTTC
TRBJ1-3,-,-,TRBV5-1,CASSQQSSGNTIYF,TGCGCCAGCAGCCAACAGAGCTCTGGAAACACCATATATTTT
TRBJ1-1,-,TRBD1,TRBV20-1,CSASGDSPNTEAFF,TGCAGTGCTAGTGGGGACAGTCCGAACACTGAAGCTTTCTTT
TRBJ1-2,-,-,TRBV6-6,CASSITGNTYYGYTF,TGTGCCAGCAGCATAACAGGAAACACCTACTATGGCTACACCTTC
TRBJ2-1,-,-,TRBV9,CASSVVSSYNEQFF,TGTGCCAGCAGCGTAGTCAGCTCCTACAATGAGCAGTTCTTC
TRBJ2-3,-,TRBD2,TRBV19,CASSRTSGGAIDTQYF,TGTGCCAGTAGTCGAACTAGCGGGGGGGCCATAGATACGCAGTATTTT
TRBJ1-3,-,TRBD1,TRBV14,CASSLGTAGSGNTIYF,TGTGCCAGCAGTCTTGGGACAGCTGGCTCTGGAAACACCATATATTTT